This TCR beta chain came from a study of T cell responses to AZD1222 COVID-19 vaccine. Findings and caveats of the study: Reports indicate that nearly half of spike-specific TCRs are directed at unmutated variant regions. Donors were mostly white British, more females; clonal diversity possibly underestimated. Among vaccine-associated CD4 TCRs, coverage spanned spike, with dominance at 160-218 and 743-854. Baseline testing showed seropositivity in only a handful of AZD1222 recipients.

V trimming: 5 bases; J trimming: 4 bases; junction bases outside the gene matches: 9. This CDR3 is 15 amino acids long. Germline CDR1 and CDR2: SEHNR and FQNEAQ (reference sequence). About this clone itself: The target antigen is unknown.

The table came from immunoSEQ multiplex PCR; TCRdb's copy has only in-frame clones and leaves some out. This table has about 170,000 clones, 85% to 90% appearing once. The chain carries TRBV7-9 and TRBJ1-2; 8 nucleotides agree with TRBD1. The clonotype comes from an adult in good health. This material consisted of peripheral blood, taken on day 0 of AZD1222 vaccination. CDR3 sequence (DNA): TGTGCCAGCAGCCCGGGACAGGCGAGAACCTATGGCTACACCTTC. Translation gives CASSPGQARTYGYTF.